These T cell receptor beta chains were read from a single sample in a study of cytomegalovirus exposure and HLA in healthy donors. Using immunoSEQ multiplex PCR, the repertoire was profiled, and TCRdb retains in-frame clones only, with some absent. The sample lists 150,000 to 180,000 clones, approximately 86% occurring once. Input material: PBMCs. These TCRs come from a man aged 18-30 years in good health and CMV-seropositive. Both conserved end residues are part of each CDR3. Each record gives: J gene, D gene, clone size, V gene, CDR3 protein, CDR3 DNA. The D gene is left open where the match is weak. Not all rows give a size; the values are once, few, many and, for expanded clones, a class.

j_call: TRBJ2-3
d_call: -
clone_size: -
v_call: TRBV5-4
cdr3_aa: CASSPWTSTDTQYF
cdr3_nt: TGTGCCAGCAGTCCTTGGACTAGCACAGATACGCAGTATTTT

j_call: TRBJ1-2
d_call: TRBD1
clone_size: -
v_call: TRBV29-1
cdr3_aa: CSVGTGGQHYGYTF
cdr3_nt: TGCAGCGTTGGGACAGGGGGACAGCACTATGGCTACACCTTC

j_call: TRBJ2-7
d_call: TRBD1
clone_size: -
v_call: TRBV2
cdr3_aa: CASSGRWTGSYEQYF
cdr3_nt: TGTGCCAGCAGTGGCAGGTGGACAGGGTCCTACGAGCAGTACTTC

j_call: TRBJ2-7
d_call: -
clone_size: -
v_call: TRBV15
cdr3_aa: CATSINTGNEQYF
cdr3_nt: TGTGCCACCAGCATAAACACAGGGAACGAGCAGTACTTC

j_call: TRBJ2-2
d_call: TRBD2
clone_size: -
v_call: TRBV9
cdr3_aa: CASSPLAGGRGGELFF
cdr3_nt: TGTGCCAGCAGCCCCCTAGCGGGGGGGCGGGGCGGGGAGCTGTTTTTT

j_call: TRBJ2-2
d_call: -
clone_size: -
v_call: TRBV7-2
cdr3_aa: CASSAQGGELFF
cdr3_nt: TGTGCCAGCAGCGCCCAGGGCGGGGAGCTGTTTTTT

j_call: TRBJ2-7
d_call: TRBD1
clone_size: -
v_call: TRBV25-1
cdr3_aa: CASAPGQVPYEQYF
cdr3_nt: TGTGCCAGTGCCCCGGGACAGGTTCCCTACGAGCAGTACTTC

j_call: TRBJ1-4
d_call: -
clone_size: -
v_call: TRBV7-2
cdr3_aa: CASSPLGGAATNEKLFF
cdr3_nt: TGTGCCAGCAGCCCCTTGGGAGGGGCCGCAACTAATGAAAAACTGTTTTTT

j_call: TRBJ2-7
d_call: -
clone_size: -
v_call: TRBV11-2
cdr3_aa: CASSLEGVGRYEQYF
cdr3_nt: TGTGCCAGCAGCTTAGAGGGAGTTGGGCGTTACGAGCAGTACTTC

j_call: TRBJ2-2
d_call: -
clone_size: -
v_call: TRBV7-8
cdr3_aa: CASSLDSGELFF
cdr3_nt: TGTGCCAGCAGCTTAGACTCTGGGGAGCTGTTTTTT

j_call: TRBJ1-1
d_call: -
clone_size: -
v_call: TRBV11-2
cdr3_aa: CASSSQAQVNTEAFF
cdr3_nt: TGTGCCAGCAGCAGTCAAGCACAGGTGAACACTGAAGCTTTCTTT

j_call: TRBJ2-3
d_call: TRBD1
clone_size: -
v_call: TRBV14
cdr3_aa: CASSPGTASTDTQYF
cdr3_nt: TGTGCCAGCAGCCCTGGGACAGCTAGCACAGATACGCAGTATTTT

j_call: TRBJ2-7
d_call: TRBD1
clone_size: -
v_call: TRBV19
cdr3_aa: CASSKGTGGAFSYEQYF
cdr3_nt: TGTGCCAGTAGCAAGGGGACAGGGGGCGCCTTCTCCTACGAGCAGTACTTC

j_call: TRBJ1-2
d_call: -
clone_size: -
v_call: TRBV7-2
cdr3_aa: CASSLRTTGYTF
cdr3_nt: TGTGCCAGCAGCTTAAGGACAACCGGCTACACCTTC

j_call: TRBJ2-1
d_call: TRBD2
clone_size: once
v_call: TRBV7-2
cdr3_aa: CASSTPSGHEQFF
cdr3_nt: TGTGCCAGCAGCACCCCTAGCGGCCATGAGCAGTTCTTC

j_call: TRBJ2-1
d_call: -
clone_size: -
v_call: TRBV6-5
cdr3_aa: CASSYEGGGYNEQFF
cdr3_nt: TGTGCCAGCAGTTACGAGGGAGGGGGATACAATGAGCAGTTCTTC

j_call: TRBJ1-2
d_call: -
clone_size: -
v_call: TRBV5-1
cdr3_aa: CASSLATTPYGYTF
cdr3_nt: TGCGCCAGCAGCTTGGCCACGACACCCTATGGCTACACCTTC

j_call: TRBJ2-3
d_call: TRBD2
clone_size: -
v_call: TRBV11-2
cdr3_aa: CASSLWTSGRRDTQYF
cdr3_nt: TGTGCCAGCAGCTTATGGACTAGCGGGAGGCGCGATACGCAGTATTTT

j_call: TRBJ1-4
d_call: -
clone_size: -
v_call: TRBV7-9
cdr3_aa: CASSLKFTGEKLFF
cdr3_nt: TGTGCCAGCAGCTTAAAATTCACAGGAGAAAAACTGTTTTTT

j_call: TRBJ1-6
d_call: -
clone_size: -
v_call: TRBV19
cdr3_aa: CASRHLNSPLHF
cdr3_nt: TGTGCCAGTAGACACCTTAATTCACCCCTCCACTTT

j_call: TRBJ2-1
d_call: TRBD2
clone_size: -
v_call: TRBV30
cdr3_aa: CAWGQGLGSGNREQFF
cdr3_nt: TGTGCCTGGGGGCAAGGTCTGGGTAGCGGGAACCGTGAGCAGTTCTTC

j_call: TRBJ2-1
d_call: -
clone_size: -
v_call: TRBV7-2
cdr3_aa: CASSTRGWDEQFF
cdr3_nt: TGTGCCAGCAGCACCCGGGGGTGGGATGAGCAGTTCTTC

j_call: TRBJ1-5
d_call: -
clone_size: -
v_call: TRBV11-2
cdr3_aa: CASSLGLGAGEPQHF
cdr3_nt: TGTGCCAGCAGCTTAGGTTTGGGGGCCGGGGAGCCCCAGCATTTT

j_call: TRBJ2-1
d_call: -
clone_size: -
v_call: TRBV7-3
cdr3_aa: CASSSLGGEGYNEQFF
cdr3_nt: TGTGCCAGCAGCTCCCTCGGAGGGGAAGGGTACAATGAGCAGTTCTTC

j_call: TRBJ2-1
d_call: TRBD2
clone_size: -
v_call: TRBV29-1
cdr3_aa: CSVESGRARDEQFF
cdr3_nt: TGCAGCGTGGAGAGCGGGAGGGCGCGGGATGAGCAGTTCTTC

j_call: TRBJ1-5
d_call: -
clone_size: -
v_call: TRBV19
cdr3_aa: CASSPTGHSSNQPQHF
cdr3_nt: TGTGCCAGTAGTCCAACGGGACATTCAAGCAATCAGCCCCAGCATTTT

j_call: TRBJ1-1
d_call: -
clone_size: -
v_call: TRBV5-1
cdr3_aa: CASRAGYTEAFF
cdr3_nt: TGCGCCAGCAGGGCAGGGTACACTGAAGCTTTCTTT

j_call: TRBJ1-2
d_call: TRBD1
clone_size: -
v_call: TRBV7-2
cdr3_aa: CASSSGTGGNGYTF
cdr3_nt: TGTGCCAGCAGCTCCGGGACAGGGGGGAATGGCTACACCTTC

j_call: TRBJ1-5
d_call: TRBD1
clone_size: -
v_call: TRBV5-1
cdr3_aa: CASSLGQGDQPQHF
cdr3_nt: TGCGCCAGCAGCTTGGGGCAGGGGGATCAGCCCCAGCATTTT

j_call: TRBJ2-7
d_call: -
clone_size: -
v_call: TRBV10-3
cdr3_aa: CAISEMEGSYEQYF
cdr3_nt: TGTGCCATCAGTGAGATGGAGGGTTCCTACGAGCAGTACTTC

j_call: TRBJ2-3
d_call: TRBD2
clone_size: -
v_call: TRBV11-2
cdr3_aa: CASSLRLAETDTQYF
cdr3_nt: TGTGCCAGCAGCTTAAGACTAGCGGAAACAGATACGCAGTATTTT

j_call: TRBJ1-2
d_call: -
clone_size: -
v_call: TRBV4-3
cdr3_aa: CASSLPGHLGNYGYTF
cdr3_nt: TGCGCCAGCAGCCTCCCGGGACACCTGGGAAACTATGGCTACACCTTC

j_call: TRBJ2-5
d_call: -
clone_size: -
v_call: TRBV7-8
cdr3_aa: CASSYPLEGETQYF
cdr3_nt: TGTGCCAGCAGCTACCCGCTAGAAGGAGAGACCCAGTACTTC

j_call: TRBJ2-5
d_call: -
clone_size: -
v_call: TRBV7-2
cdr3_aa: CASTQTVQGTQYF
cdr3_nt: TGTGCCAGCACCCAGACTGTTCAGGGGACCCAGTACTTC

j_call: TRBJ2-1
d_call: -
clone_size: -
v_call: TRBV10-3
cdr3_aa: CAISGRDKALAYNEQFF
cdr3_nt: TGTGCCATCAGTGGACGGGACAAGGCCTTAGCCTACAATGAGCAGTTCTTC

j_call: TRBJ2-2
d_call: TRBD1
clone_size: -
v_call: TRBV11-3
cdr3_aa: CASSPGQGLSGELFF
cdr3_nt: TGTGCCAGCAGCCCGGGACAGGGCCTATCCGGGGAGCTGTTTTTT

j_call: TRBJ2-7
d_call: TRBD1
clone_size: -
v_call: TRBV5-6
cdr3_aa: CASSSGQGRREQYF
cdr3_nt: TGTGCCAGCAGCTCCGGACAGGGACGAAGAGAGCAGTACTTC

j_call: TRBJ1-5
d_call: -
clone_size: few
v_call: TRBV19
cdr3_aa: CASSISSGYSNQPQHF
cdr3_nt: TGTGCCAGTAGTATAAGTAGCGGGTATAGCAATCAGCCCCAGCATTTT

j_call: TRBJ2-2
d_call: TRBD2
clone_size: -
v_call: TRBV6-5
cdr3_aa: CASGQAGPGTGELFF
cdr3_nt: TGTGCCAGCGGGCAAGCGGGACCCGGCACCGGGGAGCTGTTTTTT

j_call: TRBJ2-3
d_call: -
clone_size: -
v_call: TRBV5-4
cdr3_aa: CASSSFDTQYF
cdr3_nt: TGTGCCAGCAGCTCGTTTGATACGCAGTATTTT

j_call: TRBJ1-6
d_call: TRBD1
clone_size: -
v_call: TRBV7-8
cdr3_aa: CASSFRTGDSPLHF
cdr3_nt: TGTGCCAGCAGCTTCCGGACAGGGGATTCACCCCTCCACTTT

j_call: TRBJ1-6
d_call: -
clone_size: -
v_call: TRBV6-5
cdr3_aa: CASTSGLLISPLHF
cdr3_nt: TGTGCCAGCACTTCCGGACTACTAATTTCACCCCTCCACTTT

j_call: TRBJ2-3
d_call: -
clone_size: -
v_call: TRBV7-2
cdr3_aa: CASSSQANTDTQYF
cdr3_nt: TGTGCCAGCAGCTCGCAGGCGAACACAGATACGCAGTATTTT

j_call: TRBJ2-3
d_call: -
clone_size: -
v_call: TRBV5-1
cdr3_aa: CASSAGGGDTQYF
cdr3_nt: TGCGCCAGCAGCGCTGGGGGCGGGGATACGCAGTATTTT

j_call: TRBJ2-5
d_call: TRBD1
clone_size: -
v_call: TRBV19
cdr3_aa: CASSPRQGQETQYF
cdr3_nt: TGTGCCAGTAGTCCCCGACAGGGCCAAGAGACCCAGTACTTC

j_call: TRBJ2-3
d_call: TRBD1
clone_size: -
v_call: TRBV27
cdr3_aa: CASSPLTGGTDTQYF
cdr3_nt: TGTGCCAGCAGCCCACTGACAGGGGGTACAGATACGCAGTATTTT

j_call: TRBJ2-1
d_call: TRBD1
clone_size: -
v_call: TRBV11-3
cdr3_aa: CASSSGQNNNEQFF
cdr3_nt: TGTGCCAGCAGCTCGGGACAGAATAACAATGAGCAGTTCTTC

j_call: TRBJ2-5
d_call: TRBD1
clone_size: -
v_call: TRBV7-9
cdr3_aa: CASSSRTGMGETQYF
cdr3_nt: TGTGCCAGCAGCTCCCGGACAGGGATGGGAGAGACCCAGTACTTC

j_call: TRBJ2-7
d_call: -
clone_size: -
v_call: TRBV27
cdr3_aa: CASRSSERNYEQYF
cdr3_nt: TGTGCCAGCAGATCCTCCGAGCGGAACTACGAGCAGTACTTC

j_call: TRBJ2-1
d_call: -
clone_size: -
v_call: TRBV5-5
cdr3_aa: CASSWGDAYNEQFF
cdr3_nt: TGTGCCAGCAGCTGGGGGGACGCCTACAATGAGCAGTTCTTC

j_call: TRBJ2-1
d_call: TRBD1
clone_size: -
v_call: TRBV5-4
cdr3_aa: CASSLGTDGSEQFF
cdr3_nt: TGTGCCAGCAGCTTAGGGACAGACGGTAGTGAGCAGTTCTTC

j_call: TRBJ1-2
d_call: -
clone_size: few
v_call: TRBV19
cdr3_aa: CASSEGRIRGGYTF
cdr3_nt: TGTGCCAGTAGTGAAGGACGGATAAGGGGTGGCTACACCTTC

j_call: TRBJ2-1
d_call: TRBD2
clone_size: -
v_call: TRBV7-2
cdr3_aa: CASSLRLAGDNEQFF
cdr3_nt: TGTGCCAGCAGCTTAAGACTAGCGGGTGACAATGAGCAGTTCTTC

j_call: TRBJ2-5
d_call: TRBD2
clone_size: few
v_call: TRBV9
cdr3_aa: CASSVGRGGGETQYF
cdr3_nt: TGTGCCAGCAGCGTAGGCCGGGGGGGCGGCGAGACCCAGTACTTC

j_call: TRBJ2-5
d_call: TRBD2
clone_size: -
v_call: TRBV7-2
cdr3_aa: CASSPGGGAQETQYF
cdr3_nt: TGTGCCAGCAGCCCGGGAGGGGGGGCCCAAGAGACCCAGTACTTC